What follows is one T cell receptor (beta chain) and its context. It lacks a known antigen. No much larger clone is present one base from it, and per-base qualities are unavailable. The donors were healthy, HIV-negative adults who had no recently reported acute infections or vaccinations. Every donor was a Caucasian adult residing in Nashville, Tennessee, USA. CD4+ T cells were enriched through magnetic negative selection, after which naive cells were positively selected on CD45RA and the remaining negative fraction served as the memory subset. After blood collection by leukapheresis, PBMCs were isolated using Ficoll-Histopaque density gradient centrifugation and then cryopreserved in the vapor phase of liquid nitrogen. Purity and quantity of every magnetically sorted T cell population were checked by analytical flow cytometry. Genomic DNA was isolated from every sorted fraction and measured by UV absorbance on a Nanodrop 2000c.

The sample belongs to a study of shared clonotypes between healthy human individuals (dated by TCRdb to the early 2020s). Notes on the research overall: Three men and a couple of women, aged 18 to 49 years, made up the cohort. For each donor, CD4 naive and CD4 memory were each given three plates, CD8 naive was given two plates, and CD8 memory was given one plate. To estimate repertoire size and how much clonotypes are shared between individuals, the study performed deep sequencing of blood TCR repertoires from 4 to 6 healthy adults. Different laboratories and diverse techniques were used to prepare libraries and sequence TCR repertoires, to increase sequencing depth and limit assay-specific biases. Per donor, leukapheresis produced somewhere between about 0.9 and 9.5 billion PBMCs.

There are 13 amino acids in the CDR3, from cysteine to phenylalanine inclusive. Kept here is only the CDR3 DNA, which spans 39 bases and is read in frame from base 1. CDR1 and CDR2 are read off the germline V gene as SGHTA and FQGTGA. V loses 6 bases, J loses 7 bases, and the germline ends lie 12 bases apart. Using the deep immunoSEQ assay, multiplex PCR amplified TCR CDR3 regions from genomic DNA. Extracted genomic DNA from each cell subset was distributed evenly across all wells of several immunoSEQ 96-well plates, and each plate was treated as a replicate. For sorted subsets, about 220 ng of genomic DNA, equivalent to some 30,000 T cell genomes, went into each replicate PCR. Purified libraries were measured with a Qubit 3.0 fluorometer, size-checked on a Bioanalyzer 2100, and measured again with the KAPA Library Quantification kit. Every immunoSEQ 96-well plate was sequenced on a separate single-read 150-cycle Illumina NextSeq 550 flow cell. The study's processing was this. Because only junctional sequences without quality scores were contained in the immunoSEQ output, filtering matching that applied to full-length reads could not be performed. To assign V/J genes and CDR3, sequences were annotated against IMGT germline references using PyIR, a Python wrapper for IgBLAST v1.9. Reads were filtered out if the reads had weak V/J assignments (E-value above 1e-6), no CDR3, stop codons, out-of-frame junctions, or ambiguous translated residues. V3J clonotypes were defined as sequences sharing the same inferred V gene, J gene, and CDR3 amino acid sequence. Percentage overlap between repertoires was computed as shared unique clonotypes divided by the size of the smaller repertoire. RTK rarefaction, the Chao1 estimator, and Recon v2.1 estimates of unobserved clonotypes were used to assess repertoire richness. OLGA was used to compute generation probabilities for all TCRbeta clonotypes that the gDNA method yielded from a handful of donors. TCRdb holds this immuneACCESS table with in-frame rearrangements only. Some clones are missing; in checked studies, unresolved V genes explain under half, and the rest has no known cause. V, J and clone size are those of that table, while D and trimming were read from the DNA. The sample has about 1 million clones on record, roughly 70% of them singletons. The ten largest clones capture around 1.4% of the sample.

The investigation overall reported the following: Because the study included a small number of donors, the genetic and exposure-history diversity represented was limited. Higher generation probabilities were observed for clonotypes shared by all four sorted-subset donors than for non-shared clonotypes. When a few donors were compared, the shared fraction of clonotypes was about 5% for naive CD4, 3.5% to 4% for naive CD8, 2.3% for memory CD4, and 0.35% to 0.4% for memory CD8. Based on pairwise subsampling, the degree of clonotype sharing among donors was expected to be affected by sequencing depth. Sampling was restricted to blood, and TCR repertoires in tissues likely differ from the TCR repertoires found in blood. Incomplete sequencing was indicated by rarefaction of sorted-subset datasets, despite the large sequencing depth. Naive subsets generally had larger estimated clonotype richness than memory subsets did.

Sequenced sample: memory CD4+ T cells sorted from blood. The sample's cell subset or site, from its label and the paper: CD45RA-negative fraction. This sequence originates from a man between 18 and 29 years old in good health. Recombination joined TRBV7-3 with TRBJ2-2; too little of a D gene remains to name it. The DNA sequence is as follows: TGTGCCAGCAGGGCCCAGGTCGACGGGGAGCTGTTTTTT. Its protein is CASRAQVDGELFF.